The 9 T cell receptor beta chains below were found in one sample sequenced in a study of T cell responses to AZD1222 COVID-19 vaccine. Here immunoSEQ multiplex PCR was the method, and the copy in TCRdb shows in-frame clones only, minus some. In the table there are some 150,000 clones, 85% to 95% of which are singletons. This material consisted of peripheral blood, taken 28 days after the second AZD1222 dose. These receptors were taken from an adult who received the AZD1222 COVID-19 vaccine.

The CDR3 DNA is TGTGCCAGCAGCTTGGTGTCTAGCTCTGGGGCCAACGTCCTGACTTTC. Translation gives CASSLVSSSGANVLTF. The chain is built from TRBV5-6 and TRBJ2-6; D not certain. The CDR3 runs to 16 residues. Trimming pared 0 bases from V and 0 bases from J, leaving 7 bases between. In germline, CDR1 is SGHDT, CDR2 YYEEEE.

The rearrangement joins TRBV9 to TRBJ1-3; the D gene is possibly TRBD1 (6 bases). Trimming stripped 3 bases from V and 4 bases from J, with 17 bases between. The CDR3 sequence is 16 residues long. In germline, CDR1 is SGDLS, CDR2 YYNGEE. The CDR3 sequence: CASSGPTGSIGNTIYF. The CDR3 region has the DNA TGTGCCAGCAGCGGCCCCACAGGGAGTATAGGAAACACCATATATTTT.

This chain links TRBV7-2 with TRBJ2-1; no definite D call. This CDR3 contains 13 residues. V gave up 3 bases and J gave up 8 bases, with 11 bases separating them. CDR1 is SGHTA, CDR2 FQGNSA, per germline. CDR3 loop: CASSFGLGYEQFF. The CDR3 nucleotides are TGTGCCAGCAGCTTCGGATTGGGGTATGAGCAGTTCTTC.

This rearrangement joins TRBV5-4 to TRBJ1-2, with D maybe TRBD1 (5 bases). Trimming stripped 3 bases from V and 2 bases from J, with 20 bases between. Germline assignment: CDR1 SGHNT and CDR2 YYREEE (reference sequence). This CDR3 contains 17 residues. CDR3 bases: TGTGCCAGCAGCTCCCGGACCGGGACGGCGATCAACTATGGCTACACCTTC. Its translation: CASSSRTGTAINYGYTF.

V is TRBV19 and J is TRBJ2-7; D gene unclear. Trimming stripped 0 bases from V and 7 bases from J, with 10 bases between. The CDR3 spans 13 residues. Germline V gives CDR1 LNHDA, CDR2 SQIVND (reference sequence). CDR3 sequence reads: CASSIDGFQEQYF. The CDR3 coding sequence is TGTGCCAGTAGTATAGACGGGTTTCAGGAGCAGTACTTC. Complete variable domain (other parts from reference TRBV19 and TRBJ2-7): DGGITQSPKYLFRKEGQNVTLSCEQNLNHDAMYWYRQDPGQGLRLIYYSQIVNDFQKGDIAEGYSVSREKKESFPLTVTSAQKNPTAFYLCASSIDGFQEQYFGPGTRLTVT.

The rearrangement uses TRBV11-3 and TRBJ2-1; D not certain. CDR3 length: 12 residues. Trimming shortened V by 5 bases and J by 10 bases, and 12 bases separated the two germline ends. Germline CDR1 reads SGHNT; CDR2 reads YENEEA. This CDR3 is CASSPGLGEQFF. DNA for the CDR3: TGTGCCAGCAGCCCCGGTCTAGGGGAGCAGTTCTTC.

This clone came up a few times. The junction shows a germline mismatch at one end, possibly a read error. Here the CDR3 DNA reads TGTGCCAGCAGGACGACAGGTCCGAGGGTATTT. Residues: CASRTTGPRVF. The V gene is TRBV27, the J gene TRBJ1-3; D is perhaps TRBD1 (6 bases). The CDR3 has 11 amino acids. Germline V gene lookup returns CDR1 MNHEY and CDR2 SMNVEV (reference sequence).

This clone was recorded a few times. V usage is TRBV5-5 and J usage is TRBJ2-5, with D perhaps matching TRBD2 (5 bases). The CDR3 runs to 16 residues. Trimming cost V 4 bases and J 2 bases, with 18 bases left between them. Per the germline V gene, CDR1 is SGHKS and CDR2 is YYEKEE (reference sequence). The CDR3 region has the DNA TGTGCCAGCAGCCCCCGAGTGGGCGGGCTACAAGAGACCCAGTACTTC. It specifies CASSPRVGGLQETQYF.

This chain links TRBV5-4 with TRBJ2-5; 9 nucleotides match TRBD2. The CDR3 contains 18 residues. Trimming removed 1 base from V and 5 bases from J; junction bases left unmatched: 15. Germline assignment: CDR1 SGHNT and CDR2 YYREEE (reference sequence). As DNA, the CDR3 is TGTGCCAGCAGCTTGCCCGAGGCTAGCGGGGCCTTGTGGGAGACCCAGTACTTC. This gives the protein CASSLPEASGALWETQYF.